This passage covers 7 T cell receptor beta chains from one sample sequenced in a study of blood T cells in healthy people across ages. Combining a sample-barcoded 5' primer with a J-beta primer mix, a second PCR ran for 7 to 11 cycles. TCRdb processed the 5' RACE reads anew with MiXCR; each CDR3 protein has one entry. The repertoire has over 600,000 distinct CDR3 sequences, 35% to 60% of them found once; the top ten carry around 18%. Sequenced sample: blood. The receptor source for this set is a man older than 75 in good health.

The chain carries TRBV12-3 or TRBV12-4 and TRBJ2-7; 7 bases are shared with TRBD1. The trim removed 2 bases at V and 3 bases at J, leaving 7 bases unmatched. The CDR3 contains 15 residues. The CDR3 protein is CASSLYPTGVYEQYF. In DNA form, the CDR3 reads TGTGCCAGCAGTTTATACCCAACAGGGGTCTACGAGCAGTACTTC.

The genes are TRBV4-1 and TRBJ2-3; D might be TRBD2 (6 bases). Germline assignment: CDR1 MGHRA and CDR2 YSYEKL. This CDR3 region has 15 residues. V was cut by 1 base and J by 0 bases, with 8 bases left in between. CDR3 DNA sequence: TGCGCCAGCAGCCAAGGGGACTTTAGCACAGATACGCAGTATTTT. The encoded protein is CASSQGDFSTDTQYF.

The chain has TRBV5-1 and TRBJ2-7, with 9 bases aligning to TRBD1. J gave up 6 bases and V 4 bases, and 8 bases lay outside the gene matches. CDR3 length: 14 amino acids. From germline, CDR1 is SGHRS and CDR2 YFSETQ. CDR3 in amino acids: CASSIRDRDGEQYF. CDR3 DNA: TGCGCCAGCAGCATCCGGGACAGGGATGGCGAGCAGTACTTC.

The V gene is TRBV12-3 or TRBV12-4, the J gene TRBJ2-1, with TRBD2 matching over 10 bases. The CDR3 is made up of 15 amino acids. Trimming took 3 bases from V and 6 from J; bases not matched to a gene: 5. In nucleotides, the CDR3 is TGTGCCAGCAGTTTTTCCCCTAGCGGGAGCAATGAGCAGTTCTTC. This translates into CASSFSPSGSNEQFF.

The V gene is TRBV6-5, the J gene TRBJ1-4, with no clear D. Trimming took off 0 bases at V and 2 bases at J, with 13 bases between the two ends. Per germline, CDR1 MNHEY and CDR2 SVGAGI. This CDR3 has 17 amino acids. CDR3 coding DNA: TGTGCCAGCAGTTACTCGAGGGTCGGGCGGACTAATGAAAAACTGTTTTTT. Translated, it gives CASSYSRVGRTNEKLFF.

This clonotype turned up a few times. The V call is TRBV5-1, the J call TRBJ2-1; 9 bases line up with TRBD2. Germline loops: CDR1 SGHRS, CDR2 YFSETQ. After removal of 2 bases from V and 6 bases from J, the junction contained 3 bases not matched to a gene. The CDR3 is 14 amino acids. The CDR3 sequence is CASSLTTSGNEQFF. The CDR3 bases are TGCGCCAGCAGCTTAACGACTAGCGGCAATGAGCAGTTCTTC.

This clonotype was seen a handful of times. The CDR3 nucleotides read TGCGCCAGCAGCTTGGGGTCGACAGAAGTGCAGTACTTC. Amino acids: CASSLGSTEVQYF. The V call is TRBV5-1, the J call TRBJ2-7; possibly TRBD1 for D (5 bases). CDR1 and CDR2 from the germline V gene are SGHRS and YFSETQ. This CDR3 has 13 amino acids. Trimming took off 0 bases at V and 9 bases at J, with 13 bases between the two ends.